Presented here are 5 T cell receptor beta chains from one specimen sequenced in a study of T cell changes during pregnancy in multiple sclerosis. The data were produced by immunoSEQ multiplex PCR, yet TCRdb's version contains in-frame clones alone and is incomplete. Of tens of thousands of clones in the sample, around 93% are singletons; the top ten hold more than 3%. This specimen consisted of CD8+ T cells from peripheral blood mononuclear cells, obtained in the second trimester of pregnancy. These receptors originate from a female donor with multiple sclerosis, enrolled in a pregnancy study.

This chain connects TRBV9 to TRBJ2-3, with TRBD2 identical over 9 bases. CDR1 is SGDLS, CDR2 YYNGEE, per germline. With V trimmed by 7 bases and J by 3 bases, 9 bases remained unmatched. The CDR3 runs to 15 residues. CDR3 nucleotide sequence: TGTGCCAGCTGCCGATTTAGCGGGAGTACAGATACGCAGTATTTT. This gives the protein CASCRFSGSTDTQYF. Complete variable domain (other parts from reference TRBV9 and TRBJ2-3): DSGVTQTPKHLITATGQRVTLRCSPRSGDLSVYWYQQSLDQGLQFLIQYYNGEERAKGNILERFSAQQFPDLHSELNLSSLELGDSALYFCASCRFSGSTDTQYFGPGTRLTVL.

This chain joins TRBV11-2 and TRBJ2-5; weak D call: TRBD1 (6 bases). Germline V gene lookup returns CDR1 SGHAT and CDR2 FQNNGV. Trimming pared 7 bases from V and 0 bases from J, leaving 9 bases between. The CDR3 is 13 residues long. The CDR3 DNA is TGTGCCAGCACGGACAGCTACCAAGAGACCCAGTACTTC. Its translation is CASTDSYQETQYF.

This sequence joins TRBV27 and TRBJ1-2; possible D gene TRBD1, 5 bases. There are 15 residues in the CDR3. CDR1 and CDR2 from the germline V gene are MNHEY and SMNVEV (reference sequence). The V and J ends lost 5 bases and 6 bases respectively, with 19 bases between them. CDR3 protein: CASSPAGQGAHGYTF. Written as DNA, the CDR3 is TGTGCCAGCAGTCCCGCCGGGCAGGGCGCCCATGGCTACACCTTC.

The chain couples TRBV19 to TRBJ1-5, with D maybe TRBD1 (5 bases). Looked up from germline, CDR1 is LNHDA and CDR2 is SQIVND (reference sequence). V lost 6 bases and J lost 2, with 11 bases in between. The CDR3 runs 14 residues. This chain's CDR3 is CASRDIRGNQPQHF. For the CDR3, the DNA is TGTGCCAGTAGGGACATAAGGGGCAATCAGCCCCAGCATTTT.

In its sample, this clone was seen once. The V and J genes are TRBV19 and TRBJ1-2; the match to TRBD1 covers 7 bases. Trimming took 5 bases from V and 6 from J; bases not matched to a gene: 12. The CDR3 has 15 residues. CDR1 is LNHDA and CDR2 is SQIVND in the germline V gene (reference sequence). CDR3 coding DNA: TGTGCCAGTAGTCCCCGGACAGGCCCCGGCGATGGCTACACCTTC. Its protein is CASSPRTGPGDGYTF.